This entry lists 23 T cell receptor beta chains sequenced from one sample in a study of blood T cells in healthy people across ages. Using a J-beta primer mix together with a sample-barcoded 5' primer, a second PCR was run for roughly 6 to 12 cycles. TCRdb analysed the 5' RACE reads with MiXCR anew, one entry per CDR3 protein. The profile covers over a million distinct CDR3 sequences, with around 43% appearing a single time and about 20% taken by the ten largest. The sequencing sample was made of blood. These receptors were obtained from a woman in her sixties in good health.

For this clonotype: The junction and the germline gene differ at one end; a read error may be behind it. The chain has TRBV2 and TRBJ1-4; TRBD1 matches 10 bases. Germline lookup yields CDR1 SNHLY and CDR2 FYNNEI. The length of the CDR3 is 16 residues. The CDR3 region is CASSHERQGAAEQLFF. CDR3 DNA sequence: TGTGCCAGCAGTCATGAAAGACAGGGGGCGGCTGAACAACTGTTTTTT. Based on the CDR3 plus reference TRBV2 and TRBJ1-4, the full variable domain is EPEVTQTPSHQVTQMGQEVILRCVPISNHLYFYWYRQILGQKVEFLVSFYNNEISEKSEIFDDQFSVERPDGSNFTLKIRSTKLEDSAMYFCASSHERQGAAEQLFFGSGTQLSVL.

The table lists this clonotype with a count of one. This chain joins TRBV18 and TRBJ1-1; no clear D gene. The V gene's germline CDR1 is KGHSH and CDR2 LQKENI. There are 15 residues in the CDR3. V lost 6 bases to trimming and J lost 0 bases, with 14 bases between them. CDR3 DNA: TGTGCCAGCTCCCCAGTGGCAGGTATGAACACTGAAGCTTTCTTT. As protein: CASSPVAGMNTEAFF.

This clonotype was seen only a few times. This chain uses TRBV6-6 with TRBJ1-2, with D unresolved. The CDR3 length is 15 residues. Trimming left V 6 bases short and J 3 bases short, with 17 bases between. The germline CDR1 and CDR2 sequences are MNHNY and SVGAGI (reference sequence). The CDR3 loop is CASRSPRQADYGYTF. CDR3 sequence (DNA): TGTGCCAGCAGGTCTCCTCGACAAGCGGACTATGGCTACACCTTC.

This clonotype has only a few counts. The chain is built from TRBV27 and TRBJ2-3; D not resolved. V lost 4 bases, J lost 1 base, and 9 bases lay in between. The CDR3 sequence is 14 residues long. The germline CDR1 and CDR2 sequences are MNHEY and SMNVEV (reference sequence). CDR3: CASSSPSRTDTQYF. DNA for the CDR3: TGTGCCAGCAGTTCCCCTAGTCGCACAGATACGCAGTATTTT.

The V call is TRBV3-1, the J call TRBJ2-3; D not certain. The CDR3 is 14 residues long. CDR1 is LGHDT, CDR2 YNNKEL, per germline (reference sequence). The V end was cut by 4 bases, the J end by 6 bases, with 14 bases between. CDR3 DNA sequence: TGTGCCAGCAGCCTGGGCATCTTCGGGGATACGCAGTATTTT. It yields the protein CASSLGIFGDTQYF.

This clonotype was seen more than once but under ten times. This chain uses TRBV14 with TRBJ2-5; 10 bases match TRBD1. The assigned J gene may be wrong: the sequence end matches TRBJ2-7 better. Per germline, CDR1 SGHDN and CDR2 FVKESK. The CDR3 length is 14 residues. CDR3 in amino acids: CASSRPGQGSEQYF. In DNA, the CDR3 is TGTGCCAGCAGCCGTCCGGGACAGGGGTCCGAGCAGTACTTC.

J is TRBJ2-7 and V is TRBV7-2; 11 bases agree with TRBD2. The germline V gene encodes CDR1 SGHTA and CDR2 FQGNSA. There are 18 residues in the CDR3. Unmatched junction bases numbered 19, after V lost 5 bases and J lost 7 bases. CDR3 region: CASSARGSGRAGGNEQYF. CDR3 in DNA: TGTGCCAGCAGCGCGAGGGGTAGCGGGAGGGCCGGTGGCAATGAGCAGTACTTC.

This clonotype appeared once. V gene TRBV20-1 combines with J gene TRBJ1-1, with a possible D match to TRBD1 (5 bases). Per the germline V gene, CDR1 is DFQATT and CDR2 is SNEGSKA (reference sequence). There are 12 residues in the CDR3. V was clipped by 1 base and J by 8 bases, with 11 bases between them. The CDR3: CSARGGTVEAFF. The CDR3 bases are TGCAGTGCTAGAGGCGGGACGGTAGAAGCTTTCTTT.

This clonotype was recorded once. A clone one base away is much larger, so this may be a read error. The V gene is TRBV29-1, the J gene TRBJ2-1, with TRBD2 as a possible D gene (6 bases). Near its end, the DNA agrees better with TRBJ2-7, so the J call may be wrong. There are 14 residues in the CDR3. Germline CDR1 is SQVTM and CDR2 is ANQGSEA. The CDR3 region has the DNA TGCAGCGTTGACGGGGGATCGTCCTACAATGAGCAGTACTTC. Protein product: CSVDGGSSYNEQYF.

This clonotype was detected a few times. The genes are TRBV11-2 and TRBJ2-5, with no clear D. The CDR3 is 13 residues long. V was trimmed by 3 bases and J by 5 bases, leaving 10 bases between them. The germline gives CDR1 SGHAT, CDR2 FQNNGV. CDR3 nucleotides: TGTGCCAGCAGCTTGGTGTTTTATGAGACCCAGTACTTC. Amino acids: CASSLVFYETQYF.

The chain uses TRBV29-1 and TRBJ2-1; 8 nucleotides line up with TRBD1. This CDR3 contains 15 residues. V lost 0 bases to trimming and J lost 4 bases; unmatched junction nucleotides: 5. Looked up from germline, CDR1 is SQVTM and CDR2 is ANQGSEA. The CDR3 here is CSVEDPRQGYNEQFF. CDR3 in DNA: TGCAGCGTTGAAGATCCCCGACAGGGGTACAATGAGCAGTTCTTC.

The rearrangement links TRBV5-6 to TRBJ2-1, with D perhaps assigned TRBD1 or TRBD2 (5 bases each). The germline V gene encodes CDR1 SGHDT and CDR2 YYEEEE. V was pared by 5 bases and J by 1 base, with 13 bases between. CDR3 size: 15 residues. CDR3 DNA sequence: TGTGCCAGCAGGGCACGGGGCAGTTCCTACAATGAGCAGTTCTTC. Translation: CASRARGSSYNEQFF.

Here the CDR3 DNA reads TGTGCCAGCAGCGCACCCTACACAGATACGCAGTATTTT. The encoded protein is CASSAPYTDTQYF. This chain links TRBV9 with TRBJ2-3; D is unresolved. The germline V and J ends were trimmed by 3 bases and 2 bases, with 7 bases remaining between them. Germline-derived CDR1 and CDR2 are SGDLS and YYNGEE. The CDR3 is 13 residues long. The full variable domain, with the rest looked up from reference TRBV9 and TRBJ2-3, is DSGVTQTPKHLITATGQRVTLRCSPRSGDLSVYWYQQSLDQGLQFLIQYYNGEERAKGNILERFSAQQFPDLHSELNLSSLELGDSALYFCASSAPYTDTQYFGPGTRLTVL.

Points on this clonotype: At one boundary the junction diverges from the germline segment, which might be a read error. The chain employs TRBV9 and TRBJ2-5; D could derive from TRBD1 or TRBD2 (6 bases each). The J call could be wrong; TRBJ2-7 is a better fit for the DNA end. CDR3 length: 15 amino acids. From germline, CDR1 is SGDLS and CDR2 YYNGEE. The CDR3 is CVSSVGGTTTYEQYF. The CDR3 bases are TGTGTCAGCAGCGTAGGGGGGACAACGACCTACGAGCAGTACTTC.

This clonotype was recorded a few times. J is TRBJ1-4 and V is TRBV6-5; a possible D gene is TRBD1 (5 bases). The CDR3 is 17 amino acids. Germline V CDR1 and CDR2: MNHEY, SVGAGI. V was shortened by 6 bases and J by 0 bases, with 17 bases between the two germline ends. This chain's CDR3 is CASRDSPQGPTNEKLFF. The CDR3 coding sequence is TGTGCCAGCAGGGACTCCCCCCAGGGCCCAACTAATGAAAAACTGTTTTTT.

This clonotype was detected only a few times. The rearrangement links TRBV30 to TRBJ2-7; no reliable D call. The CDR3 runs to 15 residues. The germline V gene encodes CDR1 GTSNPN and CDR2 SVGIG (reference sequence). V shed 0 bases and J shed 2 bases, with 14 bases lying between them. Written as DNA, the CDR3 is TGTGCCTGGAGTGTCTTTGGCGAATGGGCCTACGAGCAGTACTTC. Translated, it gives CAWSVFGEWAYEQYF.

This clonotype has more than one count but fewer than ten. This CDR3 reads CASSRSRVVGYNEQFF. CDR3 coding DNA: TGTGCCAGCAGTCGATCCAGGGTAGTGGGGTACAATGAGCAGTTCTTC. The chain has TRBV27 and TRBJ2-1; TRBD1 is a possible D gene (5 bases). CDR3 size: 16 residues. Germline CDR1 is MNHEY and CDR2 is SMNVEV (reference sequence). V was cut by 5 bases and J by 4 bases, with 18 bases left in between.

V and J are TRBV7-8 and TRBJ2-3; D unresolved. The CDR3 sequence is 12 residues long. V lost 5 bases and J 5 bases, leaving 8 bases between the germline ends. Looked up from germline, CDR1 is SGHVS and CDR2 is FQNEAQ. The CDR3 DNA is TGTGCCAGCAGCCCCTTCCAAGATACGCAGTATTTT. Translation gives CASSPFQDTQYF.

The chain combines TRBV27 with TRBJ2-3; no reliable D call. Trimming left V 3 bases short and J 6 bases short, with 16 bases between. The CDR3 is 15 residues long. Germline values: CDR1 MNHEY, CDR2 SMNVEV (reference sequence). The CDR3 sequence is CASSLYQSKGDTQYF. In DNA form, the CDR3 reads TGTGCCAGCAGTTTGTACCAATCTAAGGGTGATACGCAGTATTTT.

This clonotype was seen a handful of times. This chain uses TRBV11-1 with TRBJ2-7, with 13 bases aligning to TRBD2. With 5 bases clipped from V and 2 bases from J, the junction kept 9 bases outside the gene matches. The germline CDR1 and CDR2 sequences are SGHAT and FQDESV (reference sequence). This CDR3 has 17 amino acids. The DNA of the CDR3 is TGTGCCAGCAGCCAACCGGGACTAGCGGGACTACCCTACGAGCAGTACTTC. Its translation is CASSQPGLAGLPYEQYF.

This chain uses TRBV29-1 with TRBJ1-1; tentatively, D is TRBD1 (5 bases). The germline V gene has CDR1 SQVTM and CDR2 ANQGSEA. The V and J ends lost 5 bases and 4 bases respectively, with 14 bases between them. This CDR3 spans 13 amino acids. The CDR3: CSVKGARSTEAFF. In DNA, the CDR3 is TGCAGCGTTAAAGGGGCGCGTAGCACTGAAGCTTTCTTT. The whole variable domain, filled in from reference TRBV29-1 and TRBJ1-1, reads SAVISQKPSRDICQRGTSLTIQCQVDSQVTMMFWYRQQPGQSLTLIATANQGSEATYESGFVIDKFPISRPNLTFSTLTVSNMSPEDSSIYLCSVKGARSTEAFFGQGTRLTVV.

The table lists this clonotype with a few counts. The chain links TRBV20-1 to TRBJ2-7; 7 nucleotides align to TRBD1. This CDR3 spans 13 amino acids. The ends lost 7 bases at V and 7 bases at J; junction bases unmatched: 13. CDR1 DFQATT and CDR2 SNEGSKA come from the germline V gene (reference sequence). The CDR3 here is CSGSWAGGFEQYF. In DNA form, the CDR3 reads TGCAGTGGTAGTTGGGCAGGGGGATTTGAGCAGTACTTC.

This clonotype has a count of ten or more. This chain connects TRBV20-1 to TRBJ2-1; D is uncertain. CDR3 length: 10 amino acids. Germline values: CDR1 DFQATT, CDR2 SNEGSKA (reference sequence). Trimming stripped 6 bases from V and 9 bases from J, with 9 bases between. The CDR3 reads CSAYFVEQFF. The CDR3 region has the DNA TGCAGTGCCTACTTTGTTGAGCAGTTCTTC.